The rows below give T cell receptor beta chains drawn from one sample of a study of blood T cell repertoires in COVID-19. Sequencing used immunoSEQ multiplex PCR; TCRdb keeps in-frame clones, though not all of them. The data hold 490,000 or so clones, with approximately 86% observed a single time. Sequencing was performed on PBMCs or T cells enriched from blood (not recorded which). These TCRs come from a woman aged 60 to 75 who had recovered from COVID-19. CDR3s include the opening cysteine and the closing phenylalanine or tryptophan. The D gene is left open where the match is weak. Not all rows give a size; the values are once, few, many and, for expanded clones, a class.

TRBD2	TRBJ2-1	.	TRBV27	CASTPGLAGGRNEQFF	TGTGCCAGCACACCAGGACTAGCGGGGGGCCGCAATGAGCAGTTCTTC
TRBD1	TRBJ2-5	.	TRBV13	CASSPRDSQETQYF	TGTGCCAGCAGCCCCCGGGACAGTCAAGAGACCCAGTACTTC
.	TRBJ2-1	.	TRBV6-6	CASSSKGLGYNEQFF	TGTGCCAGCAGTTCCAAGGGACTCGGCTACAATGAGCAGTTCTTC
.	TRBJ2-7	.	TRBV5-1	CASSLAQGYYEQYF	TGCGCCAGCAGCTTGGCCCAGGGCTACTACGAGCAGTACTTC
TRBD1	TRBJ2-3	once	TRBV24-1	CATTGGQGAHPSTDTQYF	TGTGCCACCACAGGAGGACAGGGGGCCCATCCTAGCACAGATACGCAGTATTTT
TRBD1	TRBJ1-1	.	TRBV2	CASSESGVIGGTKAFF	TGTGCCAGCAGTGAATCGGGAGTTATAGGGGGCACCAAAGCTTTCTTT
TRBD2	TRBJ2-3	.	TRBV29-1	CSVAIAGDTQYF	TGCAGCGTCGCTATAGCGGGTGATACGCAGTATTTT
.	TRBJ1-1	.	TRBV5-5	CASSFDISNTEAFF	TGTGCCAGCAGCTTCGACATTTCGAACACTGAAGCTTTCTTT
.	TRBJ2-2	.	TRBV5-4	CASSFFIDGELFF	TGTGCCAGCAGCTTCTTCATAGACGGGGAGCTGTTTTTT
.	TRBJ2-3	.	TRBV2	CASSEALGWGADTQYF	TGTGCCAGCAGTGAAGCGCTCGGATGGGGGGCAGATACGCAGTATTTT
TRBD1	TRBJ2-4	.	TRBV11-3	CASSLAFPLDRVETKNIQYF	TGTGCCAGCAGCTTAGCCTTCCCCCTTGACAGGGTTGAAACCAAAAACATTCAGTACTTC
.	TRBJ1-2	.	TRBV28	CASSLVGINYGYTF	TGTGCCAGCAGTTTAGTCGGTATTAACTATGGCTACACCTTC
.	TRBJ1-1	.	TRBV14	CASSKIQGRNTEAFF	TGTGCCAGCAGCAAAATACAGGGAAGAAACACTGAAGCTTTCTTT
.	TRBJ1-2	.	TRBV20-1	CSAAQGAF	TGCAGTGCAGCGCAGGGCGCCTTC
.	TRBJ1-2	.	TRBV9	CASSVGQKNYGYTF	TGTGCCAGCAGCGTAGGACAGAAGAACTATGGCTACACCTTC
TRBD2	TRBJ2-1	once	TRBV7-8	CASSGAGLAGNEQFF	TGTGCCAGCAGCGGAGCGGGACTAGCGGGGAATGAGCAGTTCTTC
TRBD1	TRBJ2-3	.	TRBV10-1	CASMQGELDTQYF	TGCGCCAGCATGCAGGGGGAGTTAGATACGCAGTATTTT
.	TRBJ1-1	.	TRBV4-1	CASSQKNPRVDTEAFF	TGCGCCAGCAGCCAAAAAAACCCCAGGGTTGACACTGAAGCTTTCTTT
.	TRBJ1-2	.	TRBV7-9	CASSQGTYNYGYTF	TGTGCCAGCAGCCAAGGGACTTATAACTATGGCTACACCTTC
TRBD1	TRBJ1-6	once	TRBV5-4	CASSQGGQVNSPLHF	TGTGCCAGCAGCCAGGGGGGACAGGTTAATTCACCCCTCCACTTT
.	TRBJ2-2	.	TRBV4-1	CASSQGRSGGTGELFF	TGCGCCAGCAGCCAAGGAAGGTCCGGGGGCACCGGGGAGCTGTTTTTT
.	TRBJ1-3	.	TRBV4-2	CASSQDPMASSSGNTIYF	TGTGCCAGCAGCCAAGATCCGATGGCCTCAAGCTCTGGAAACACCATATATTTT
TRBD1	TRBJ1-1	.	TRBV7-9	CASSFLQGAAEAFF	TGTGCCAGCAGCTTTTTACAGGGGGCTGCTGAAGCTTTCTTT
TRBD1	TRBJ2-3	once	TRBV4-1	CASSLGTGEDTQYF	TGCGCCAGCAGCCTTGGGACAGGGGAGGATACGCAGTATTTT
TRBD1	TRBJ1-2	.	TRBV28	CASSSTGIYGYTF	TGTGCCAGCAGTTCGACAGGGATCTATGGCTACACCTTC
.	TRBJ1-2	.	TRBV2	CASSEGIRDIYGYTF	TGTGCCAGCAGTGAAGGAATCAGGGACATCTATGGCTACACCTTC
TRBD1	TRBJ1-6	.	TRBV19	CASSRRGLRGPASSYNSPLHF	TGTGCCAGTAGCCGTAGGGGGCTCCGGGGTCCGGCGAGCTCCTATAATTCACCCCTCCACTTT
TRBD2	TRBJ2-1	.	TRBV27	CASSVQLGLVGGEQFF	TGTGCCAGCAGTGTCCAATTGGGACTAGTGGGGGGTGAGCAGTTCTTC
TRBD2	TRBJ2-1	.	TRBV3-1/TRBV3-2	CAARSSGGNNEQFF	TGTGCCGCCAGGTCTAGCGGGGGAAACAATGAGCAGTTCTTC
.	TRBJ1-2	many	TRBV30	CAWRAVQQVYGYTF	TGTGCCTGGAGAGCCGTACAGCAAGTCTATGGCTACACCTTC
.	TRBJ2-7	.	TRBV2	CASSDASTTSYEQYF	TGTGCCAGCAGTGACGCTTCAACAACCTCCTACGAGCAGTACTTC
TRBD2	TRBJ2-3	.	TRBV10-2	CASRGTTSVTNTQYF	TGCGCCAGCAGGGGTACGACTAGCGTGACGAATACGCAGTATTTT
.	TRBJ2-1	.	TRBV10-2	CASSDRQNNEQFF	TGCGCCAGCAGTGATAGACAGAACAATGAGCAGTTCTTC
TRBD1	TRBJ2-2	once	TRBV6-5	CASSLTGGSGTGELFF	TGTGCCAGCAGTTTGACAGGGGGGTCGGGCACCGGGGAGCTGTTTTTT
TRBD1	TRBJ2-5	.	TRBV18	CASSPKTGQGQETQYF	TGTGCCAGCTCACCGAAAACGGGACAGGGTCAAGAGACCCAGTACTTC
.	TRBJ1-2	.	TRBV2	CASSALPGNYGYTF	TGTGCCAGCAGTGCTTTGCCCGGGAACTATGGCTACACCTTC
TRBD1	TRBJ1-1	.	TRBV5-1	CASKQGTNTEAFF	TGCGCCAGTAAACAGGGGACGAACACTGAAGCTTTCTTT
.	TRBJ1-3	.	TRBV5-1	CASSGGISGNTIYF	TGCGCCAGCTCCGGCGGGATCTCTGGAAACACCATATATTTT
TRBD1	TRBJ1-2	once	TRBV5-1	CASSLGQGLWGYTF	TGCGCCAGCAGCTTAGGACAGGGTCTATGGGGCTACACCTTC
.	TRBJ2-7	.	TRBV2	CASSESSYEQYF	TGTGCCAGCAGTGAAAGTAGTTACGAGCAGTACTTC
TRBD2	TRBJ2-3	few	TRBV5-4	CASSSSGVTDTQYF	TGTGCCAGCAGCTCTAGCGGGGTCACAGATACGCAGTATTTT
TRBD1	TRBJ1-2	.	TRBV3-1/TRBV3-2	CASSQSTGGSYGYTF	TGTGCCAGCAGCCAATCGACAGGGGGAAGTTATGGCTACACCTTC